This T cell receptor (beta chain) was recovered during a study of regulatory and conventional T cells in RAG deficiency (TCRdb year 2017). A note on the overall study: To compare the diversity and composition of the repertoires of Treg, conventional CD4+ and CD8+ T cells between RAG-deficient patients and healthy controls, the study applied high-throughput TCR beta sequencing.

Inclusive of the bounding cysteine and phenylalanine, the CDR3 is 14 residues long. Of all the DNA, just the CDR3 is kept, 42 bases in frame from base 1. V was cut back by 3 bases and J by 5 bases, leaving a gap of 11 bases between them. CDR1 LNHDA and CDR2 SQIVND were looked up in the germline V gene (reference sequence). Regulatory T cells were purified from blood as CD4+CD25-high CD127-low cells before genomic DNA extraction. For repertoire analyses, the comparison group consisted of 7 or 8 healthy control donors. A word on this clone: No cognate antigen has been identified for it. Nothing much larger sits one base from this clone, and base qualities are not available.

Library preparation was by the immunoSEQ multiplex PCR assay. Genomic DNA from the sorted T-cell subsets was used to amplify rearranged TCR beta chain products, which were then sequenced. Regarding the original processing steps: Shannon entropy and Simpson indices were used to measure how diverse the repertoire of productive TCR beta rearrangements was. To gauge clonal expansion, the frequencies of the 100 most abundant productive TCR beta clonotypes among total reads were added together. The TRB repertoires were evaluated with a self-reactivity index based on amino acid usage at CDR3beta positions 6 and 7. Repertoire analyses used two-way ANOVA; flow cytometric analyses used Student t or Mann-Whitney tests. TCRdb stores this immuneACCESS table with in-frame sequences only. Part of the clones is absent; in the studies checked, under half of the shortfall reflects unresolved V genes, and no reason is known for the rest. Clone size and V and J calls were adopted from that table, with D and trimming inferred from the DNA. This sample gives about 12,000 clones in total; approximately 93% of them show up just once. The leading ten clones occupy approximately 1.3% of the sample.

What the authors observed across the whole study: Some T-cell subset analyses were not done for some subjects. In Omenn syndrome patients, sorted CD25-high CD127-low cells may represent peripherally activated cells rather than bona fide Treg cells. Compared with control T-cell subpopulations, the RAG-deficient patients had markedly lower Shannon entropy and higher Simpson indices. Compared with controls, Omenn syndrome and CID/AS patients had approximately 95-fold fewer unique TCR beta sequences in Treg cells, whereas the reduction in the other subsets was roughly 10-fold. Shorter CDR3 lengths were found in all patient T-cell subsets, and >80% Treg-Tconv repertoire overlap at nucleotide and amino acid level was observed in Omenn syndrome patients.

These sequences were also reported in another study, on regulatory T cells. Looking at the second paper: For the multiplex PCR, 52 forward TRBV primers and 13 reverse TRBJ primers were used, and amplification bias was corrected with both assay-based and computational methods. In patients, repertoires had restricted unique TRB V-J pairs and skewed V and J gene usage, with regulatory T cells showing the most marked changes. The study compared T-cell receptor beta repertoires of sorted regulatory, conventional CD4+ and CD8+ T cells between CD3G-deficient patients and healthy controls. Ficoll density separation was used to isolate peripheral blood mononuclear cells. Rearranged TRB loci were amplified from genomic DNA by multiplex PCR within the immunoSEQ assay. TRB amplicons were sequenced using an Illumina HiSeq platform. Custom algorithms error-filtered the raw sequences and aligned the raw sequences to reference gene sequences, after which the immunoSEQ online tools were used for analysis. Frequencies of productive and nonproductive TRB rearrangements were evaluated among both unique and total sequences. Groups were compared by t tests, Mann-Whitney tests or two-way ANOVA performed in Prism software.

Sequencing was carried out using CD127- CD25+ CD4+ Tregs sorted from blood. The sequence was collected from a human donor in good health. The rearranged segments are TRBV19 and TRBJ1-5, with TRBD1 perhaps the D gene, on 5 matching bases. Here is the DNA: TGTGCCAGTAGTATGCGGGGGGTGCATCAGCCCCAGCATTTT. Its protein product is CASSMRGVHQPQHF.